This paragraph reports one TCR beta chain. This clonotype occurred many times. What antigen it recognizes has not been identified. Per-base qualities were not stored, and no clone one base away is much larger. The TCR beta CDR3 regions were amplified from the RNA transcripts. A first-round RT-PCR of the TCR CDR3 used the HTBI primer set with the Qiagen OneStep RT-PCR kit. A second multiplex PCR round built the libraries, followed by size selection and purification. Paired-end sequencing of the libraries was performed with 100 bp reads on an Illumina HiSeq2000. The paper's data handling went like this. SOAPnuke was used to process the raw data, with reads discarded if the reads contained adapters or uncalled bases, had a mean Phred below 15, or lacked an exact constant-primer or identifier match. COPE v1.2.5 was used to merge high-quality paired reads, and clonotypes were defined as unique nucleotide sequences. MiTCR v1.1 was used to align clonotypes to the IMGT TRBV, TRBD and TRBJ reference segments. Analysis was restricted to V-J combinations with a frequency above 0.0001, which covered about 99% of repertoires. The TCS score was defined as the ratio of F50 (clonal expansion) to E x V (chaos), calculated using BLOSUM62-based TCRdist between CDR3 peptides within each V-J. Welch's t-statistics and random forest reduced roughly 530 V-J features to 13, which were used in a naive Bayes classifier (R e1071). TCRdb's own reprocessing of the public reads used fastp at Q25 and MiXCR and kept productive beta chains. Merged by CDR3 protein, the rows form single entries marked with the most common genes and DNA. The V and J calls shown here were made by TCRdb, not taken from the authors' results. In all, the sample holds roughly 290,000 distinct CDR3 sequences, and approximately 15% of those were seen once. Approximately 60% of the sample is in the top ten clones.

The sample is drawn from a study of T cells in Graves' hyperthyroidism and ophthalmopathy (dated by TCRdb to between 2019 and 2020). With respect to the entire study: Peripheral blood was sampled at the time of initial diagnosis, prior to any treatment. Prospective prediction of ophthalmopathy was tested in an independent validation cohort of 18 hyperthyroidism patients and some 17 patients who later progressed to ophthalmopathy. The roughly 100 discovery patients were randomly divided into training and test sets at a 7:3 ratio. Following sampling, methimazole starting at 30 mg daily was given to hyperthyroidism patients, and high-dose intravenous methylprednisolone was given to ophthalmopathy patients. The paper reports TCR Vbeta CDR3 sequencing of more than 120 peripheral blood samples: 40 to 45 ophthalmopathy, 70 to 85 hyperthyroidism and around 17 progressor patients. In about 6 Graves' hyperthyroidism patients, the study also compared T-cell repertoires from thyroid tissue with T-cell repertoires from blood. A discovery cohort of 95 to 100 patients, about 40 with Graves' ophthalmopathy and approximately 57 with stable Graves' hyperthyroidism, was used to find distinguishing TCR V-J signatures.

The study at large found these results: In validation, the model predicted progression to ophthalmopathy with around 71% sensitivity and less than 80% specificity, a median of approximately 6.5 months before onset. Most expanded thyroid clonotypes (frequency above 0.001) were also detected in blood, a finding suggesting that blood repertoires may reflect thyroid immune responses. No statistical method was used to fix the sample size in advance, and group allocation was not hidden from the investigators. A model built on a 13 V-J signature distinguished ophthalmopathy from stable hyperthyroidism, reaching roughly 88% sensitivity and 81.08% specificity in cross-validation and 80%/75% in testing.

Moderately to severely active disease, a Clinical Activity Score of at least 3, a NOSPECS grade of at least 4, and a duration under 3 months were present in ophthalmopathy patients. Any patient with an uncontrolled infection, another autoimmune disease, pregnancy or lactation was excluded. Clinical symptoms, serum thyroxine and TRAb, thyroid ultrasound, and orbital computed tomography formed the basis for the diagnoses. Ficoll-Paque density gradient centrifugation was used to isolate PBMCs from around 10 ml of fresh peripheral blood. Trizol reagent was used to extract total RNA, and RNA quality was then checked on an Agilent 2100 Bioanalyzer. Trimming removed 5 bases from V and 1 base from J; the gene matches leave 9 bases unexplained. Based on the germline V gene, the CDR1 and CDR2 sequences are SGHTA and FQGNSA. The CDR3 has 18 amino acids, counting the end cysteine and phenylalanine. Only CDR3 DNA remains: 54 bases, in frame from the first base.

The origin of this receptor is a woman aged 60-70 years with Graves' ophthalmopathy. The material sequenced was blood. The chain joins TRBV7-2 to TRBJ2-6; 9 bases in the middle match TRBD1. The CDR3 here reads CASSTRQGERSGANVLTF. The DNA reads TGTGCCAGCAGCACGCGACAGGGGGAGAGGTCTGGGGCCAACGTCCTGACTTTC.